The clone carrying this TCR beta chain was seen a handful of times. The record originates from a study of blood T cell repertoires in COVID-19. Study at large: Researchers got acute and convalescent COVID-19 samples from the United States, Italy and Spain. T cells, B-cell-depleted T cells, or PBMCs supplied cDNA or gDNA.

Authors' analysis steps: Amplifying reference gene primers gave estimates of nucleated cell counts. Only in-frame clones appear in the TCRdb table, and some are missing; sequencing was by immunoSEQ multiplex PCR. From that table come the V and J calls and clone size; the DNA was used to work out D and trimming. The table has about 170,000 clones, 80% to 90% seen once. The receptor comes from a man aged 35-49 years who had recovered from COVID-19. Specimen: peripheral blood.

CDR3 nucleotides: TGTGCCAGCCGGGACGGCGGGGGGGCCTACAATGAGCAGTTCTTC. It is translated as CASRDGGGAYNEQFF. The chain is built from TRBV27 and TRBJ2-1; TRBD2 aligns across 9 bases. Germline CDR1 is MNHEY and CDR2 is SMNVEV (reference sequence). The trim removed 8 bases at V and 2 bases at J, leaving 7 bases unmatched. The CDR3 spans 15 residues.